This T cell receptor (beta chain) is drawn from a study of blood T cells in healthy people across ages. Study results and limitations: Naive and antigen-experienced cells could not be conclusively compared, given unsorted PBMCs.

This clonotype came up once. Its target is not known. The donors, aged 6 to 90, were healthy Caucasians from Russia. Every participating donor contributed 9.5 to 10 milliliters of peripheral blood through a draw. Germline CDR1 is SGDLS and CDR2 is YYNGEE. The V and J ends lost 4 bases and 4 bases, in that order; junction bases with no gene match: 9. This CDR3 region has 16 residues. Sample-barcoded 5' priming and a J-beta primer mix drove a second PCR of roughly 7 to 11 cycles. Each cDNA molecule received a tag from a template-switch adaptor that had 12 random nucleotides. TCRdb fed the 5' RACE reads into MiXCR, producing one record per CDR3 protein. The sample lists 1.5 million to 2 million distinct CDR3 sequences, roughly 32% occurring once.

Sequencing input: blood. The chain couples TRBV9 to TRBJ2-3, with 10 bases aligning to TRBD2. The clonotype originates from a woman aged 25 to 39 in good health. The chain's CDR3 is CASSQGLAVSADTQYF. The CDR3 DNA follows: TGTGCCAGCAGCCAAGGACTAGCGGTTAGCGCAGATACGCAGTATTTT. The whole variable domain, remainder taken from reference TRBV9 and TRBJ2-3, is DSGVTQTPKHLITATGQRVTLRCSPRSGDLSVYWYQQSLDQGLQFLIQYYNGEERAKGNILERFSAQQFPDLHSELNLSSLELGDSALYFCASSQGLAVSADTQYFGPGTRLTVL.